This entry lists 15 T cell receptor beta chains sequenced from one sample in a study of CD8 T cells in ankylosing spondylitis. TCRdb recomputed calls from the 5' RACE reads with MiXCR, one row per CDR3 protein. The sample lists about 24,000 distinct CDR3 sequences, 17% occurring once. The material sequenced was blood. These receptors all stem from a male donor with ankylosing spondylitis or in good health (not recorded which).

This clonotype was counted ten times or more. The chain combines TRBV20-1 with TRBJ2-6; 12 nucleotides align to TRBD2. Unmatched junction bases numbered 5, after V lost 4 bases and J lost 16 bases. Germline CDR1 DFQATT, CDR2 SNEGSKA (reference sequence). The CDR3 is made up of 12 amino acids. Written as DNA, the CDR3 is TGCAGTGCTACCTCCGGGACTAGCGGGCTGACTTTC. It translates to CSATSGTSGLTF.

The CDR3 DNA is TGCAGCGTTGTGACAGGGGTGGGCACCGGGGAGCTGTTTTTT. Protein product: CSVVTGVGTGELFF. The chain recombines TRBV29-1 with TRBJ2-2; TRBD1 aligns across 8 bases. The ends lost 4 bases at V and 4 bases at J; junction bases unmatched: 5. Germline CDR1 is SQVTM and CDR2 is ANQGSEA. This CDR3 is 14 amino acids long.

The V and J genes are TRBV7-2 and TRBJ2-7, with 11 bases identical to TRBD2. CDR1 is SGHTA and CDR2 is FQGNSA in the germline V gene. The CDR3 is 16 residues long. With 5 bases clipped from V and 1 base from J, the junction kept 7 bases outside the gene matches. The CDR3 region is CASSPTGTSGSYEQYF. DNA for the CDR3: TGTGCCAGCAGCCCAACCGGGACTAGCGGATCCTACGAGCAGTACTTC.

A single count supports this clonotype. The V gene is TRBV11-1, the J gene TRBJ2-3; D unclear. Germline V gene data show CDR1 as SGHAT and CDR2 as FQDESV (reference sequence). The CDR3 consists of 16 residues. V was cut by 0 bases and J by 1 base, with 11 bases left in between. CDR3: CASSLAARAGTDTQYF. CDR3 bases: TGTGCCAGCAGCTTAGCGGCCCGGGCTGGCACAGATACGCAGTATTTT. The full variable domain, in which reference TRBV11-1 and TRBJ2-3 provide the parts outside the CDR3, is EAEVAQSPRYKITEKSQAVAFWCDPISGHATLYWYRQILGQGPELLVQFQDESVVDDSQLPKDRFSAERLKGVDSTLKIQPAELGDSAMYLCASSLAARAGTDTQYFGPGTRLTVL.

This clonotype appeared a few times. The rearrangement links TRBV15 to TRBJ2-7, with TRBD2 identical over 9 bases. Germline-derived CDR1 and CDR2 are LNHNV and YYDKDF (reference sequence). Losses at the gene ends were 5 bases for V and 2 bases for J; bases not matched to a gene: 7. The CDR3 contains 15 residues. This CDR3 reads CATSLGLARTYEQYF. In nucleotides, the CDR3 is TGTGCCACCAGCCTCGGACTAGCGCGCACCTACGAGCAGTACTTC.

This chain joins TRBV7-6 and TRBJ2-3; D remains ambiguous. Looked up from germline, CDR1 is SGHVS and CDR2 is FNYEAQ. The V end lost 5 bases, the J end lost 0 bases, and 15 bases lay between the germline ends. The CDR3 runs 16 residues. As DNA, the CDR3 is TGTGCCAGCAGCCGGGTGAGTGCGGCCAGCACAGATACGCAGTATTTT. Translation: CASSRVSAASTDTQYF.

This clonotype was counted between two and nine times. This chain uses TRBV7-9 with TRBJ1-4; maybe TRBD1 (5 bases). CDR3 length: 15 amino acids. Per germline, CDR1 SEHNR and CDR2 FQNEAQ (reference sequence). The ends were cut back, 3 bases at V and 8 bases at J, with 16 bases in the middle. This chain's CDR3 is CASSFSGHQAEKLFF. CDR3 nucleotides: TGTGCCAGCAGCTTCAGTGGACATCAGGCCGAAAAACTGTTTTTT.

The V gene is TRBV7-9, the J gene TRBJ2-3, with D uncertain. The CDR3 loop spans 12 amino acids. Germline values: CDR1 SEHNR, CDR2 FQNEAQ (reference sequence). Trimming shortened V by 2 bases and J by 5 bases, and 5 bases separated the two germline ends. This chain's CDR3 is CASSLRRDTQYF. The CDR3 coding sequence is TGTGCCAGCAGCTTACGAAGAGATACGCAGTATTTT.

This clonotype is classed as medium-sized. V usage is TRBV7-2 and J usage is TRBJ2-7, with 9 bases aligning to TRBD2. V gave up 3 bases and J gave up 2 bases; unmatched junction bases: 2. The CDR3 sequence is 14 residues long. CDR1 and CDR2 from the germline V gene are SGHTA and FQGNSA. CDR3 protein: CASSFLAGPYEQYF. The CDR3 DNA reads TGTGCCAGCAGCTTTCTAGCGGGGCCCTACGAGCAGTACTTC.

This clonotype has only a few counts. The CDR3 protein is CSGRLGEDEQFF. The CDR3 nucleotides read TGCAGCGGGCGACTAGGTGAGGATGAGCAGTTCTTC. The chain uses TRBV29-1 and TRBJ2-1; a possible D gene is TRBD2 (6 bases). CDR3 length: 12 residues. Trimming shortened V by 7 bases and J by 8 bases, and 15 bases separated the two germline ends. CDR1 and CDR2 from the germline V gene are SQVTM and ANQGSEA.

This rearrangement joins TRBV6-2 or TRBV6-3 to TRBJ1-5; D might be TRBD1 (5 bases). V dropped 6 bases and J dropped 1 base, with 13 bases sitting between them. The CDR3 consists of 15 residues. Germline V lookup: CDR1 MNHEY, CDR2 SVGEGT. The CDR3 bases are TGTGCCAGCAGCCGGAGGGGCGGAAGCAATCAGCCCCAGCATTTT. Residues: CASSRRGGSNQPQHF.

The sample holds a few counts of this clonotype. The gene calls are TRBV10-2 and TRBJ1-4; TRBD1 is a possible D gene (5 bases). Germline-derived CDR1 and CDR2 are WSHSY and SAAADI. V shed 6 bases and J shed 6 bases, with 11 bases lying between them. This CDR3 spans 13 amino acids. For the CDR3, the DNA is TGCGCCAGCAGGATTCGAGGGGATGAAAAACTGTTTTTT. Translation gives CASRIRGDEKLFF.

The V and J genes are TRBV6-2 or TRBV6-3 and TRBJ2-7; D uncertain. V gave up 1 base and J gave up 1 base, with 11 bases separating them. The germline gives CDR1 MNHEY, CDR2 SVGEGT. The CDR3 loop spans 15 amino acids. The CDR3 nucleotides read TGTGCCAGCAGTTACTTCCCCGGAAGTTCCTACGAGCAGTACTTC. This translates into CASSYFPGSSYEQYF.

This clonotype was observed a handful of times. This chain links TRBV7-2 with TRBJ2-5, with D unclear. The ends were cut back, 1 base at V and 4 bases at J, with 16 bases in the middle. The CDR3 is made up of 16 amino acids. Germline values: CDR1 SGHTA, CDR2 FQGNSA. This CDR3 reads CASSLVAFPPGETQYF. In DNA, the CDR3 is TGTGCCAGCAGCTTAGTGGCCTTCCCCCCAGGAGAGACCCAGTACTTC.

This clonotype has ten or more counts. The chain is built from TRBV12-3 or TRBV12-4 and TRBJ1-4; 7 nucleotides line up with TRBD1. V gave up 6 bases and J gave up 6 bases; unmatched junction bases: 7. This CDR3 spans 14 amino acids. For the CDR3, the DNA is TGTGCCAGCAGCCGGACAGGAGAGGATGAAAAACTGTTTTTT. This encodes CASSRTGEDEKLFF.